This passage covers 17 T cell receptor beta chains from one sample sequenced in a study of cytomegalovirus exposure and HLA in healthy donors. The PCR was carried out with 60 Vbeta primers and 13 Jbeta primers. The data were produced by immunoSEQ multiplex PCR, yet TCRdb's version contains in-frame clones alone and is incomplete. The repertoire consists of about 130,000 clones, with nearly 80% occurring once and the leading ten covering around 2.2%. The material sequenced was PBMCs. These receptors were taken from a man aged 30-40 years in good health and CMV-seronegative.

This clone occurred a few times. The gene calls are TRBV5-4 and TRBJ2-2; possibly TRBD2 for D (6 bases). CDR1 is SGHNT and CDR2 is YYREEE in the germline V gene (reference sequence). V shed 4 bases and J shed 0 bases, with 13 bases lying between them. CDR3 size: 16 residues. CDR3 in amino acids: CASSPTSRANTGELFF. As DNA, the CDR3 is TGTGCCAGCAGCCCGACTAGTCGGGCGAACACCGGGGAGCTGTTTTTT.

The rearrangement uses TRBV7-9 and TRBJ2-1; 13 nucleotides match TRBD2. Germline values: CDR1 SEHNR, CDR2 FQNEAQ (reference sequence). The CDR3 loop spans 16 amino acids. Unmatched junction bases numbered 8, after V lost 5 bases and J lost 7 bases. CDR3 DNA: TGTGCCAGCAGCGAACTAGCGGGGGGGAGTAGGAATGAGCAGTTCTTC. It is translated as CASSELAGGSRNEQFF.

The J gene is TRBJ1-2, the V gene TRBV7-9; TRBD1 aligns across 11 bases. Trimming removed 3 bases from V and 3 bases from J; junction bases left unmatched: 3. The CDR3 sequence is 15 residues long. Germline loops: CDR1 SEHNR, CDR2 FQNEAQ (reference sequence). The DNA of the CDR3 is TGTGCCAGCAGCTTGGGACAGGGGGAATACTATGGCTACACCTTC. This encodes CASSLGQGEYYGYTF.

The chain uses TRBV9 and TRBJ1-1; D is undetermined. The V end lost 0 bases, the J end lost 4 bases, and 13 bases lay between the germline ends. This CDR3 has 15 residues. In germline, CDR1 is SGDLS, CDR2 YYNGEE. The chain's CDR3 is CASSVVSGYVTEAFF. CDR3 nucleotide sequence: TGTGCCAGCAGCGTAGTATCGGGGTACGTCACTGAAGCTTTCTTT.

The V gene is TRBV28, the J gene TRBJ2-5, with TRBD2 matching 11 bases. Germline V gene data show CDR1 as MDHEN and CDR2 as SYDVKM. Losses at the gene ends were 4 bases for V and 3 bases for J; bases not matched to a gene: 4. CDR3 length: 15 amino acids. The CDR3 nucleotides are TGTGCCAGCAGTTCACTAGCGGGAGTGGAAGAGACCCAGTACTTC. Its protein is CASSSLAGVEETQYF.

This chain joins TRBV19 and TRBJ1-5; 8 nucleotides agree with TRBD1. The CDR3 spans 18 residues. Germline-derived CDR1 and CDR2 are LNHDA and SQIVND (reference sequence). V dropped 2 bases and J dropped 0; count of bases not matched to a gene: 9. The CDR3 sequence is CASSIMLRGRISNQPQHF. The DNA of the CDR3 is TGTGCCAGTAGTATAATGCTCAGGGGGCGAATTAGCAATCAGCCCCAGCATTTT.

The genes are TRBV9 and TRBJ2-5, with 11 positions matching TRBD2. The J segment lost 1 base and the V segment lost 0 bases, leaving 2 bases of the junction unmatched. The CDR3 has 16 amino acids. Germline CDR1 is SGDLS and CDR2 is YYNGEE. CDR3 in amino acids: CASSVGLAGGQETQYF. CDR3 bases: TGTGCCAGCAGCGTAGGGCTAGCGGGAGGCCAAGAGACCCAGTACTTC.

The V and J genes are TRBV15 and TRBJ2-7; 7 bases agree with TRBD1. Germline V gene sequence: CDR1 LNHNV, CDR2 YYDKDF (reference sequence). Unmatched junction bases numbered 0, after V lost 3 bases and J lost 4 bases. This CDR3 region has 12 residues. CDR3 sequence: CATSRTGYEQYF. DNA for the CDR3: TGTGCCACCAGCAGGACAGGGTACGAGCAGTACTTC.

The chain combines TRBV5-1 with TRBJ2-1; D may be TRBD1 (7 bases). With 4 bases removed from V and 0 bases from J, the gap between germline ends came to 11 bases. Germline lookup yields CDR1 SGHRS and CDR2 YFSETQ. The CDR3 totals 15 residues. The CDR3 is CASSAGQSSYNEQFF. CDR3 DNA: TGCGCCAGCAGCGCGGGACAGAGCTCCTACAATGAGCAGTTCTTC.

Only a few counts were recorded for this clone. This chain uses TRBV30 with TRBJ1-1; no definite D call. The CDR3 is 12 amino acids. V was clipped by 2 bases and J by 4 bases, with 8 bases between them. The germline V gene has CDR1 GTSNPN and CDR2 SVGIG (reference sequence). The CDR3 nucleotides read TGTGCCTGGAGTCATGGAGGCACTGAAGCTTTCTTT. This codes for CAWSHGGTEAFF.

The CDR3 spells CASSRGTSGHNEQFF. The CDR3 DNA sequence: TGCGCCAGCAGCCGTGGGACTAGCGGACACAATGAGCAGTTCTTC. This chain joins TRBV4-3 and TRBJ2-1, with 11 positions matching TRBD2. V trimming: 4 bases; J trimming: 5 bases; junction bases outside the gene matches: 4. Germline CDR1 and CDR2: LGHNA and YSLEER. The CDR3 consists of 15 residues.

The CDR3 coding sequence is TGTGCCAGCACTAGGACAGGGGCTCACGAGCAGTACTTC. Translated, it gives CASTRTGAHEQYF. The rearrangement joins TRBV28 to TRBJ2-7, with 9 bases aligning to TRBD1. The junction had 6 bases not matched to a gene; V was cut back by 7 bases and J by 5 bases. The length of the CDR3 is 13 residues. Germline CDR1 reads MDHEN; CDR2 reads SYDVKM.

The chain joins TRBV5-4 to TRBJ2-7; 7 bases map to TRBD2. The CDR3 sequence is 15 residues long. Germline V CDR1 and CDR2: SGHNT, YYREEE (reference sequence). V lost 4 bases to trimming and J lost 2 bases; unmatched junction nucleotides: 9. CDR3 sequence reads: CASSTLTGGTYEQYF. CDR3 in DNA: TGTGCCAGCAGCACGTTGACGGGGGGTACCTACGAGCAGTACTTC.

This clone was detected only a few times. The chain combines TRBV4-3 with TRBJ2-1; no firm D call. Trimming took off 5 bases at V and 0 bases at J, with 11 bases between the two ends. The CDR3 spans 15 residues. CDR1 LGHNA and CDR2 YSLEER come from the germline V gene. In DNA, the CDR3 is TGCGCCAGCAGCAAACAGCTGAACTCCTACAATGAGCAGTTCTTC. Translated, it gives CASSKQLNSYNEQFF.

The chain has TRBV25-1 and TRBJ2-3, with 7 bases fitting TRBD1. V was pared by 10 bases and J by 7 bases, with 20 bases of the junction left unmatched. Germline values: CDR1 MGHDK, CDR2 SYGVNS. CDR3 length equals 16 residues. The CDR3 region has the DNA TGTGCCAACGACGGGGTGGTCCGGGACAGAATCTATACGCAGTATTTT. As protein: CANDGVVRDRIYTQYF.

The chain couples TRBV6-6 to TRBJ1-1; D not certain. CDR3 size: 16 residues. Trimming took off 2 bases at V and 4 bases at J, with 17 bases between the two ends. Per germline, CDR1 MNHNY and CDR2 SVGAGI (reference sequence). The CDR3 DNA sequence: TGTGCCAGCAGTTACGGGAACGGGGTGGGGATCACTGAAGCTTTCTTT. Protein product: CASSYGNGVGITEAFF.

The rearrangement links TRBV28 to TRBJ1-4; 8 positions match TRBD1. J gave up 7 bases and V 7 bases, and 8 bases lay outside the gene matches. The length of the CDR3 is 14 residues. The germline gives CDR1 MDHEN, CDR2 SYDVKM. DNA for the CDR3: TGTGCCAGCATAGATAGGACAGGGACTGAAAAACTGTTTTTT. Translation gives CASIDRTGTEKLFF.